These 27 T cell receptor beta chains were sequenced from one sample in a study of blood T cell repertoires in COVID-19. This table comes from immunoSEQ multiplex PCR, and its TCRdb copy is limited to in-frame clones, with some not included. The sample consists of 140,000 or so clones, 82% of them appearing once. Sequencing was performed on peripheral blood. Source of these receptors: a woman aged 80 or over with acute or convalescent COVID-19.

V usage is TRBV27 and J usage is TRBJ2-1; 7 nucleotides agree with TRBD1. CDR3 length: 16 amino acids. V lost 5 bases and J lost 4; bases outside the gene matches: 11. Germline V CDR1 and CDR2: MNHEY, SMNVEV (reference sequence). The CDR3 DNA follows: TGTGCCAGCAGTCTTGACCGGGACAGAACGTACAATGAGCAGTTCTTC. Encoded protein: CASSLDRDRTYNEQFF.

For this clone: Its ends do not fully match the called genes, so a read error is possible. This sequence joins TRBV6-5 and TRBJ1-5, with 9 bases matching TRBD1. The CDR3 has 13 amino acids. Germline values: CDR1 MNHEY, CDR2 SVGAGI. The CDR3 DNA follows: TGTGCCAGCAGTACAGGGGGCAAGCAGCCCCAGCATTTT. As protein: CASSTGGKQPQHF.

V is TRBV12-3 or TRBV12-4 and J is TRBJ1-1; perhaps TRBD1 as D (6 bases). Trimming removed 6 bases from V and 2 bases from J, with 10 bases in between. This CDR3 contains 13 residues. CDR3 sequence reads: CASRQGSNTEAFF. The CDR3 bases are TGTGCCAGCAGGCAGGGGTCCAACACTGAAGCTTTCTTT.

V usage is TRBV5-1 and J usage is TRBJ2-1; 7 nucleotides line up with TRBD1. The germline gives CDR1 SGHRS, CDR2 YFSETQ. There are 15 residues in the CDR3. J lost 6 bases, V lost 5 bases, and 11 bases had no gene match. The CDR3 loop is CASSQNPGQINEQFF. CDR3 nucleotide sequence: TGCGCCAGCAGTCAAAATCCGGGACAGATCAATGAGCAGTTCTTC.

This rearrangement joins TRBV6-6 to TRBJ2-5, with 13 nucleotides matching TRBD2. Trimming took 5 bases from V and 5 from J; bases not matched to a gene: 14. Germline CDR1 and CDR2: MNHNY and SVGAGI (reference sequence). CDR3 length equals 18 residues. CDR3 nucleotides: TGTGCCAGCAGTCCAAGGACTAGCGGGAGACCAGCGTCGGAGACCCAGTACTTC. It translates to CASSPRTSGRPASETQYF.

In DNA, the CDR3 is TGTGCCAGCGAAGCCGGGACAGCCTCCTACAATGAGCAGTTCTTC. Translated, it gives CASEAGTASYNEQFF. The chain couples TRBV28 to TRBJ2-1; TRBD1 agrees at 7 bases. The CDR3 sequence is 15 residues long. CDR1 and CDR2 (germline): MDHEN, SYDVKM. The trim removed 8 bases at V and 0 bases at J, leaving 7 bases unmatched. The complete variable domain, with remaining parts taken from reference TRBV28 and TRBJ2-1, reads DVKVTQSSRYLVKRTGEKVFLECVQDMDHENMFWYRQDPGLGLRLIYFSYDVKMKEKGDIPEGYSVSREKKERFSLILESASTNQTSMYLCASEAGTASYNEQFFGPGTRLTVL.

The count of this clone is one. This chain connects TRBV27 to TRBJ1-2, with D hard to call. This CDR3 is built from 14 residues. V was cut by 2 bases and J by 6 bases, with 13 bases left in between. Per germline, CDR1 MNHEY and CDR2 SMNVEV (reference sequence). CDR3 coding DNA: TGTGCCAGCAGTTTAATCGGGTCCGGGGATGGCTACACCTTC. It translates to CASSLIGSGDGYTF.

The CDR3: CASRHSLLYEQYF. CDR3 DNA: TGTGCCAGCAGGCACTCCCTACTCTACGAGCAGTACTTC. This chain connects TRBV2 to TRBJ2-7; D is unresolved. V lost 6 bases and J 3 bases, leaving 12 bases between the germline ends. This CDR3 has 13 residues. The V gene's germline CDR1 is SNHLY and CDR2 FYNNEI.

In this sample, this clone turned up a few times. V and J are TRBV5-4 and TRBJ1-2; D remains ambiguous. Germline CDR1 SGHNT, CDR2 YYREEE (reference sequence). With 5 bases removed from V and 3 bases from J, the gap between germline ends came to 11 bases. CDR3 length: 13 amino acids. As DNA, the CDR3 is TGTGCCAGCAGGGCCGGTCGGGACTATGGCTACACCTTC. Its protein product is CASRAGRDYGYTF.

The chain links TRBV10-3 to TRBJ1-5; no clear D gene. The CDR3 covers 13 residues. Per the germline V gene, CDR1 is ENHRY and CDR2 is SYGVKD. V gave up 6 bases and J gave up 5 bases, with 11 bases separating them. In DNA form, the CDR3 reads TGTGCCATCAGGGTTGCTTCAGATCAGCCCCAGCATTTT. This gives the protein CAIRVASDQPQHF.

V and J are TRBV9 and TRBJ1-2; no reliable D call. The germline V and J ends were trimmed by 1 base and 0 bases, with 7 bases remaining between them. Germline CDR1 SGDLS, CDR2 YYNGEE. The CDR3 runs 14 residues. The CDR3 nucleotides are TGTGCCAGCAGCGTATGGGGAGCTAACTATGGCTACACCTTC. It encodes CASSVWGANYGYTF.

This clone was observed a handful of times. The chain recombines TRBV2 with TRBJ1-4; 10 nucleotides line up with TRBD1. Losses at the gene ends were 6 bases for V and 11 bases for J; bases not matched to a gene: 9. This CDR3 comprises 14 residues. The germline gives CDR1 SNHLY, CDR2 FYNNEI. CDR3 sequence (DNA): TGTGCCAGCAGCGGCGACAGGGGGCTTGGGAAACTGTTTTTT. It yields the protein CASSGDRGLGKLFF.

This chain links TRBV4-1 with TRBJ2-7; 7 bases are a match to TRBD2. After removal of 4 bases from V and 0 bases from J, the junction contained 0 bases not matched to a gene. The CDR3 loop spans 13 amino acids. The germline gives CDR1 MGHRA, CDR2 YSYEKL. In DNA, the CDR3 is TGCGCCAGCAGCCGCGGGAGCTCCTACGAGCAGTACTTC. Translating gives CASSRGSSYEQYF.

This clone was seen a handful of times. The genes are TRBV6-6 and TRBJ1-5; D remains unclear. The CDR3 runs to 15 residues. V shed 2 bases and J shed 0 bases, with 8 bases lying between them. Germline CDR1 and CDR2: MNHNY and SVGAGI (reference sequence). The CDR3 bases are TGTGCCAGCAGTTACGGCCATTATAGCAATCAGCCCCAGCATTTT. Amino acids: CASSYGHYSNQPQHF.

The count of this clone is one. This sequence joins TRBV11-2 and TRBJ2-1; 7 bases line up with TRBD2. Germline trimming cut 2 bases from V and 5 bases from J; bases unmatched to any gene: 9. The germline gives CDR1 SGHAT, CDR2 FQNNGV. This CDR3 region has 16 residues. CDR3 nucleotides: TGTGCCAGCAGCTTAACCCTAGCGGCCGCCAACAATGAGCAGTTCTTC. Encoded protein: CASSLTLAAANNEQFF.

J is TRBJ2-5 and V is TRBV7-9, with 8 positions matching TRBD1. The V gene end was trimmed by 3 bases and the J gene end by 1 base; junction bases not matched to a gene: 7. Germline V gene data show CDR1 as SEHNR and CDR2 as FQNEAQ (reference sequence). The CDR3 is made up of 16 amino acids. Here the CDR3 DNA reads TGTGCCAGCAGCTTTAGCTCTGGGACAGGCCAAGAGACCCAGTACTTC. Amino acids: CASSFSSGTGQETQYF.

The CDR3 DNA sequence: TGTGCCAGCAGGACCATTCTACGGACGGCTCGGGGTGGGGCCAACGTCCTGACTTTC. It codes for CASRTILRTARGGANVLTF. V is TRBV27 and J is TRBJ2-6, with D tentatively TRBD2 (5 bases). This CDR3 comprises 19 residues. V lost 6 bases and J 3 bases, leaving 24 bases between the germline ends. The germline gives CDR1 MNHEY, CDR2 SMNVEV (reference sequence).

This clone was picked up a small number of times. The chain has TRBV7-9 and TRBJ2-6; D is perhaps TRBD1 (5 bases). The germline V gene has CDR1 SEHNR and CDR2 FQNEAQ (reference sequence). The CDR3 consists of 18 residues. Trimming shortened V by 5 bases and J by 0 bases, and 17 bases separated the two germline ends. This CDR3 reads CASSTPQGLYSGANVLTF. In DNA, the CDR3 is TGTGCCAGCAGCACGCCTCAGGGCCTCTACTCTGGGGCCAACGTCCTGACTTTC. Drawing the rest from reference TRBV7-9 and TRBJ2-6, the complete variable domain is DTGVSQNPRHKITKRGQNVTFRCDPISEHNRLYWYRQTLGQGPEFLTYFQNEAQLEKSRLLSDRFSAERPKGSFSTLEIQRTEQGDSAMYLCASSTPQGLYSGANVLTFGAGSRLTVL.

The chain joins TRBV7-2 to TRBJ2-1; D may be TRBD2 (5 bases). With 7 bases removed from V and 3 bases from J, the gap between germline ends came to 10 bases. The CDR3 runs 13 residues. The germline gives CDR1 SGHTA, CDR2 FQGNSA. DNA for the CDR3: TGTGCCAGCAACCCTAGCTACTACAATGAGCAGTTCTTC. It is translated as CASNPSYYNEQFF.

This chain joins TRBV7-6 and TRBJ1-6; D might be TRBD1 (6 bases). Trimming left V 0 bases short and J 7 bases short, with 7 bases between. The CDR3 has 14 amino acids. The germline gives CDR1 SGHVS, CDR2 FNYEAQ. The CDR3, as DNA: TGTGCCAGCAGCTTAGCGCAGGGGAATTCACCCCTCCACTTT. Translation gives CASSLAQGNSPLHF.

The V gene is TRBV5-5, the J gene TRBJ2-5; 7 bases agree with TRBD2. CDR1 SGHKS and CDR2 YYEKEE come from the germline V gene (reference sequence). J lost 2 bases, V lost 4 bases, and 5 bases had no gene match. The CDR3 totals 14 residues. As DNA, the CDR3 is TGTGCCAGCAGCGGGGAGGGCGGACAAGAGACCCAGTACTTC. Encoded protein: CASSGEGGQETQYF.

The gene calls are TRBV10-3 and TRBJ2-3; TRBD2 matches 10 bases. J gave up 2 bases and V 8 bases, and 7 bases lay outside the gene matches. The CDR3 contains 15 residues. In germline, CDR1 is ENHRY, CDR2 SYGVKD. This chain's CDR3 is CAIGDLAGATDTQYF. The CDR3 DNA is TGTGCCATCGGGGATCTAGCGGGGGCCACAGATACGCAGTATTTT.

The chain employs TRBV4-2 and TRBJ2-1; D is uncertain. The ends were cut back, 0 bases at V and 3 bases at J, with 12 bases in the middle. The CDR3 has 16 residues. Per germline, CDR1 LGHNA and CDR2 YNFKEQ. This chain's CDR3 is CASSQDRRGVYNEQFF. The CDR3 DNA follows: TGTGCCAGCAGCCAAGATAGGCGCGGAGTCTACAATGAGCAGTTCTTC.

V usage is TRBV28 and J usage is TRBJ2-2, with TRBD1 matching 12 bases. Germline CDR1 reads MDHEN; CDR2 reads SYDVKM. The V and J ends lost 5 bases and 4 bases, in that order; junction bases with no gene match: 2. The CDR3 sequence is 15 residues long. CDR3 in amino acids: CASSRDRGLTGELFF. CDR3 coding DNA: TGTGCCAGCAGTCGGGACAGGGGGCTCACCGGGGAGCTGTTTTTT.

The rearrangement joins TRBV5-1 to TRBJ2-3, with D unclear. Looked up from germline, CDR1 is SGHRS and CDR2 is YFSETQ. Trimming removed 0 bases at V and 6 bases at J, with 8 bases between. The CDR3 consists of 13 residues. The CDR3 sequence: CASSLGEADTQYF. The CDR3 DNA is TGCGCCAGCAGCTTGGGCGAGGCTGATACGCAGTATTTT.

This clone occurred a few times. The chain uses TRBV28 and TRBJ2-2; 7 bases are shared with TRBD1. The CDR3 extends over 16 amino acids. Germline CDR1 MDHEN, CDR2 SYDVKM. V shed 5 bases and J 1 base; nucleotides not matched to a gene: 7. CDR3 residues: CASSPAGTENTGELFF. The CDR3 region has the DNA TGTGCCAGCAGTCCGGCCGGGACAGAGAACACCGGGGAGCTGTTTTTT.

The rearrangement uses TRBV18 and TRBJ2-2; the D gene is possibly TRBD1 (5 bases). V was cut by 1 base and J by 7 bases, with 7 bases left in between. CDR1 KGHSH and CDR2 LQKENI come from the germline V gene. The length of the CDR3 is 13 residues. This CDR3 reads CASSPQGNGELFF. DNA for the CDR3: TGTGCCAGCTCACCACAGGGGAACGGGGAGCTGTTTTTT.